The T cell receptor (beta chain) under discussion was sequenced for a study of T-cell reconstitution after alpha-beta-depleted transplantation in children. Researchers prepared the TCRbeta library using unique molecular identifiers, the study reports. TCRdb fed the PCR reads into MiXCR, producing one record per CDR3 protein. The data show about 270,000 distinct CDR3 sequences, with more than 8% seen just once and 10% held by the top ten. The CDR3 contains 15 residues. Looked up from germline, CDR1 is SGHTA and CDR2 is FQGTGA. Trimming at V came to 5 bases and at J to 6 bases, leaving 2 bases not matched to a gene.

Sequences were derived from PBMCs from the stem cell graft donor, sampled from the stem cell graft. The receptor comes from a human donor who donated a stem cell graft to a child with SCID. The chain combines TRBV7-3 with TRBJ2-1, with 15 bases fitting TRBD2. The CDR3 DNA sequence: TGTGCCAGCAGCACGGGACTAGCGGGGGGCAATGAGCAGTTCTTC. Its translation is CASSTGLAGGNEQFF. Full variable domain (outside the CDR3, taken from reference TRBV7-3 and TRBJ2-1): GAGVSQTPSNKVTEKGKYVELRCDPISGHTALYWYRQSLGQGPEFLIYFQGTGAADDSGLPNDRFFAVRPEGSVSTLKIQRTERGDSAVYLCASSTGLAGGNEQFFGPGTRLTVL.